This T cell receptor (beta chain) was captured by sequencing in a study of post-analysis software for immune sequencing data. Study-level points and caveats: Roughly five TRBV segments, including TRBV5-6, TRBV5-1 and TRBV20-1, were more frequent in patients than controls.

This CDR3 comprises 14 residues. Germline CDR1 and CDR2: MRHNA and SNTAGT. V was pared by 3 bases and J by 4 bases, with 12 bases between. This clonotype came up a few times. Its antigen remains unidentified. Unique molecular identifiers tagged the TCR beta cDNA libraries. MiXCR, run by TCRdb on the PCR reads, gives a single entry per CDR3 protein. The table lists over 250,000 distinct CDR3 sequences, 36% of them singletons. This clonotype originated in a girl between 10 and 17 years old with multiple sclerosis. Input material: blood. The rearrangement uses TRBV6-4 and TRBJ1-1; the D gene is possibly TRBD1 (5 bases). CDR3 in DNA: TGTGCCAGCAGTGAATACGGGCAGGGCACTGAAGCTTTCTTT. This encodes CASSEYGQGTEAFF.